This TCR beta chain was sequenced for a study of Ad26.COV2.S vaccination and SARS-CoV-2 variants. Study context: The trial was COV1001 and the donor's arm was Ad26.COV2.S.

Indicated treatment: 19 received Ad26.COV2.S at low or high dose, single or two shots; about 5 received placebo; per-sample allocation not given. On day 63 after the first injection, vaccine and placebo recipients gave samples. Participants' vaccine, an Ad26 vector, delivered Wuhan-strain SARS-CoV-2 spike. Notes on this clone: What it recognizes is unknown.

Study-wide results and limits: Breadth measured for non-spike TCRs was similar across vaccine and placebo recipients. While placebo recipients had lower spike-specific TCR breadth, vaccine recipients had more.

This CDR3 region has 16 residues. This table comes from immunoSEQ multiplex PCR, and its TCRdb copy is limited to in-frame clones, with some not included. The sample lists a few hundred thousand clones, around 86% seen once, with about 3.5% in the top ten. The V gene is TRBV21-1, the J gene TRBJ1-2. TRBV21-1 is a pseudogene. The origin of this receptor is a person aged 18-60 years who received the Ad26.COV2.S COVID-19 vaccine or a placebo. The starting material was peripheral blood, obtained in a trial of Ad26.COV2.S vaccine versus placebo. CDR3 residues: CASSLTKRGPSYGYTF. DNA for the CDR3: TGTGCCAGCAGCTTAACAAAGCGGGGACCGAGCTATGGCTACACCTTC.